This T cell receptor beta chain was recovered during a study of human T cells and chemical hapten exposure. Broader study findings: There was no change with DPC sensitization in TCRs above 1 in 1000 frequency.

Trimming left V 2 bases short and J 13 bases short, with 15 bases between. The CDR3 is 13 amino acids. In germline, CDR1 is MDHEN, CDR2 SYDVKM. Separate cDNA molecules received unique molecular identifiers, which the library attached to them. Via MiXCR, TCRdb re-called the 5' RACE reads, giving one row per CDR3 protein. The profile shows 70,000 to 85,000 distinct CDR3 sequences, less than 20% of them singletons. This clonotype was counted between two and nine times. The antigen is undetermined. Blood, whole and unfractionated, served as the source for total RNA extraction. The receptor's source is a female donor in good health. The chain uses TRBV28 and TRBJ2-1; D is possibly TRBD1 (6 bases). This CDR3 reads CASSLGSGEDQFF. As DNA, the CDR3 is TGTGCCAGCAGTTTAGGGTCAGGGGAAGACCAGTTCTTC. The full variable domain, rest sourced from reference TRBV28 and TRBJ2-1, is DVKVTQSSRYLVKRTGEKVFLECVQDMDHENMFWYRQDPGLGLRLIYFSYDVKMKEKGDIPEGYSVSREKKERFSLILESASTNQTSMYLCASSLGSGEDQFFGPGTRLTVL.